These 25 T cell receptor beta chains share one sample of origin, sequenced in a study of molecular identifiers for immune sequencing clone quantification. One entry per CDR3 protein results from TCRdb running MiXCR on the PCR reads. Here the sample spans a few hundred thousand distinct CDR3 sequences, roughly a fifth being singletons. Material for sequencing was naive CD8+ T cells from blood, with Jurkat cell RNA spiked in. Specified subset: FACS-sorted CD8+CD4-CCR7+CD45RA+ naive T cells. The receptors here all came from a human donor in good health. Some libraries in this study had Jurkat cell RNA spiked in.

This clonotype was seen a few times. The junction departs from the called germline gene at one end, perhaps through a read error. The chain is built from TRBV3-1 and TRBJ2-7, with 12 bases matching TRBD2. In germline, CDR1 is LGHDT, CDR2 YNNKEL (reference sequence). CDR3 size: 16 residues. CDR3 bases: TGTGCCAGCAGCTCAGGTAGACTAGCGGGGGCCTACGAGCGGTACTTC. Amino acids: CASSSGRLAGAYERYF.

There are many counts of this clonotype. The chain carries TRBV5-6 and TRBJ1-1, with D perhaps matching TRBD1 (6 bases). CDR1 and CDR2 from the germline V gene are SGHDT and YYEEEE. Between the trimmed V and J ends, which lost 8 bases and 2 bases, there was a span of 13 bases. The CDR3 loop spans 13 amino acids. Here the CDR3 reads CASSWGANTEAFF. CDR3 sequence (DNA): TGTGCCAGTTCGTGGGGGGCTAACACTGAAGCTTTCTTT.

This clonotype occurred many times. The V gene is TRBV28, the J gene TRBJ1-6; no clear D gene. The CDR3 is 13 amino acids. V was shortened by 7 bases and J by 7 bases, with 11 bases between the two germline ends. Germline V gene lookup returns CDR1 MDHEN and CDR2 SYDVKM. CDR3 protein: CASNFAENSPLHF. CDR3 sequence (DNA): TGTGCCAGCAATTTCGCGGAAAATTCACCCCTCCACTTT.

This clonotype was observed a few times. The genes are TRBV7-9 and TRBJ1-5; D may be TRBD1 (5 bases). CDR1 and CDR2 from the germline V gene are SEHNR and FQNEAQ (reference sequence). This CDR3 spans 17 amino acids. V lost 1 base to trimming and J lost 3 bases, with 16 bases between them. CDR3 protein: CASSLVVASGDNQPQHF. In DNA, the CDR3 is TGTGCCAGCAGCTTAGTGGTGGCCTCGGGGGACAATCAGCCCCAGCATTTT.

The sample holds many counts of this clonotype. V is TRBV7-9 and J is TRBJ2-7, with TRBD2 identical over 7 bases. The V gene end was trimmed by 1 base and the J gene end by 5 bases; junction bases not matched to a gene: 8. The length of the CDR3 is 15 residues. Per the germline V gene, CDR1 is SEHNR and CDR2 is FQNEAQ (reference sequence). In DNA form, the CDR3 reads TGTGCCAGCAGCTTAGGTCCGGGACTACTCAACGAGCAGTACTTC. This encodes CASSLGPGLLNEQYF. The whole variable domain, remainder taken from reference TRBV7-9 and TRBJ2-7, is DTGVSQNPRHKITKRGQNVTFRCDPISEHNRLYWYRQTLGQGPEFLTYFQNEAQLEKSRLLSDRFSAERPKGSFSTLEIQRTEQGDSAMYLCASSLGPGLLNEQYFGPGTRLTVT.

This clonotype was seen repeatedly, ten times or more. The J gene is TRBJ2-2, the V gene TRBV14, with D hard to call. V lost 2 bases and J lost 2, with 9 bases in between. This CDR3 has 15 amino acids. Germline CDR1 and CDR2: SGHDN and FVKESK. CDR3 DNA sequence: TGTGCCAGCAGCCAAACGACAAGAAACACCGGGGAGCTGTTTTTT. Translation gives CASSQTTRNTGELFF.

The chain couples TRBV12-3 or TRBV12-4 to TRBJ2-2; tentatively, D is TRBD2 (5 bases). V lost 6 bases and J lost 3, with 8 bases in between. The CDR3 sequence is 13 residues long. CDR3: CASRGADTGELFF. The CDR3 coding sequence is TGTGCCAGCAGGGGAGCAGACACCGGGGAGCTGTTTTTT.

This clonotype has a handful of counts. The chain employs TRBV27 and TRBJ2-7; D gene unclear. V was clipped by 5 bases and J by 2 bases, with 13 bases between them. The V gene's germline CDR1 is MNHEY and CDR2 SMNVEV (reference sequence). This CDR3 is built from 14 residues. The CDR3 is CASSPYRGAYEQYF. DNA for the CDR3: TGTGCCAGCAGTCCGTATCGTGGGGCCTACGAGCAGTACTTC.

This clonotype was counted a few times. A much larger clone sits a single nucleotide away, making a read error possible. V usage is TRBV12-3 or TRBV12-4 and J usage is TRBJ1-1; D is undetermined. The CDR3 is 13 amino acids. The CDR3 DNA is TGTACCAGCAGTTTAACCATGAACACTGAAGCTTTCTTT. It specifies CTSSLTMNTEAFF.

This clonotype is a singleton in its sample. Since a much larger clone is just one base distant, this may be a read error. Here the CDR3 omits its conserved ending phenylalanine or tryptophan, so a read error is the likely source. This chain connects TRBV7-9 to TRBJ2-7; a possible D gene is TRBD1 (6 bases). From germline, CDR1 is SEHNR and CDR2 FQNEAQ (reference sequence). V shed 5 bases and J shed 0 bases, with 14 bases lying between them. There are 15 residues in the CDR3. The CDR3 region is CASSKRTEISYEQYS. In nucleotides, the CDR3 is TGTGCCAGCAGCAAGCGGACAGAGATCTCCTACGAGCAGTACTCC.

The J gene is TRBJ1-5, the V gene TRBV19; the match to TRBD1 covers 12 bases. The CDR3 is made up of 15 amino acids. The J segment lost 8 bases and the V segment lost 1 base, leaving 3 bases of the junction unmatched. Germline loops: CDR1 LNHDA, CDR2 SQIVND (reference sequence). The CDR3 protein is CASSIGDRGLKPQHF. The CDR3 DNA sequence: TGTGCCAGTAGTATAGGGGACAGGGGGCTGAAGCCCCAGCATTTT. Full variable domain (rest looked up from reference TRBV19 and TRBJ1-5): DGGITQSPKYLFRKEGQNVTLSCEQNLNHDAMYWYRQDPGQGLRLIYYSQIVNDFQKGDIAEGYSVSREKKESFPLTVTSAQKNPTAFYLCASSIGDRGLKPQHFGDGTRLSIL.

About this clonotype itself: This clone may be a read error of a much larger clone one base away. The chain combines TRBV5-3 with TRBJ1-1; D possibly corresponds to TRBD1 (6 bases). TRBV5-3 is marked as an open reading frame, function uncertain. Between the trimmed V and J ends, which lost 8 bases and 2 bases, there was a span of 16 bases. The CDR3 contains 14 residues. The CDR3 DNA sequence: TGTGCCAGCAGTCTAACAGGGTTTAACACTGAAGCTTTCTTT. It yields the protein CASSLTGFNTEAFF.

This clonotype was detected only a few times. The CDR3 DNA follows: TGTGCCACTACGGACAGGGCCCGGGAGACCCAGTACTTC. Translated, it gives CATTDRARETQYF. The rearrangement joins TRBV15 to TRBJ2-5, with 8 bases matching TRBD1. J gave up 5 bases and V 9 bases, and 8 bases lay outside the gene matches. This CDR3 contains 13 residues. Germline CDR1 LNHNV, CDR2 YYDKDF (reference sequence).

Concerning this clonotype itself: It is unclear where the CDR3 begins or ends on the DNA, so no DNA is shown, and the CDR3 is as TCRdb lists it. V gene TRBV2 combines with J gene TRBJ2-2; TRBD2, the table's D call, was not compared with the DNA. The CDR3 spans 15 amino acids, including both terminal residues. From germline, CDR1 is SNHLY and CDR2 FYNNEI. The CDR3 spells CASSSSGLVIGELFF.

This clonotype was seen repeatedly, ten times or more. The chain uses TRBV30 and TRBJ2-7, with no clear D. Germline CDR1 and CDR2: GTSNPN and SVGIG (reference sequence). V was pared by 1 base and J by 7 bases, with 14 bases between. This CDR3 is 13 amino acids long. The DNA for the CDR3 is TGTGCCTGGAGTGGCGCATCCCGTCGGGAGCAGTACTTC. Translated, it gives CAWSGASRREQYF.

This clonotype was detected ten times or more. This chain uses TRBV7-2 with TRBJ2-7; D might be TRBD2 (5 bases). Between the trimmed V and J ends, which lost 3 bases and 6 bases, there was a span of 12 bases. The germline V gene encodes CDR1 SGHTA and CDR2 FQGNSA. The CDR3 has 13 amino acids. This CDR3 is CASSLGWTFEQYF. CDR3 nucleotides: TGTGCCAGCAGCTTGGGTTGGACTTTCGAGCAGTACTTC.

Remarks on this clonotype: One junction end disagrees with the germline gene, perhaps due to a read error. The chain uses TRBV7-9 and TRBJ2-5; D possibly matches TRBD1 or TRBD2 (5 bases each). The CDR3 spans 15 residues. Germline V gene sequence: CDR1 SEHNR, CDR2 FQNEAQ (reference sequence). CDR3 DNA: TGTGCCAGCAGCTTAGTTTTTACCAGGGACGAGACCCTGTACTTC. This encodes CASSLVFTRDETLYF.

The gene calls are TRBV6-2 or TRBV6-3 and TRBJ1-1; D not certain. The CDR3 has 15 amino acids. The V end was cut by 2 bases, the J end by 4 bases, with 14 bases between. The V gene's germline CDR1 is MNHEY and CDR2 SVGEGT. This CDR3 reads CASSYGILGSTEAFF. CDR3 DNA: TGTGCCAGCAGTTACGGTATCCTCGGGAGCACTGAAGCTTTCTTT.

The chain links TRBV9 to TRBJ2-1; 7 bases are a match to TRBD1. Germline V lookup: CDR1 SGDLS, CDR2 YYNGEE. The trim removed 3 bases at V and 9 bases at J, leaving 3 bases unmatched. This CDR3 comprises 12 residues. The CDR3 loop reads CASSGDRAEQFF. The CDR3, as DNA: TGTGCCAGCAGCGGTGACAGGGCTGAGCAGTTCTTC.

Only a few counts were recorded for this clonotype. V gene TRBV13 combines with J gene TRBJ2-5; perhaps D is TRBD1 or TRBD2 (5 bases each). Germline V gene sequence: CDR1 PRHDT, CDR2 FYEKMQ (reference sequence). The CDR3 covers 14 residues. The V end lost 3 bases, the J end lost 5 bases, and 13 bases lay between the germline ends. CDR3 in amino acids: CASSLGESRETQYF. CDR3 DNA: TGTGCCAGCAGCTTGGGGGAGTCTAGGGAGACCCAGTACTTC.

V usage is TRBV30 and J usage is TRBJ2-1; the D is unclear. V was clipped by 5 bases and J by 15 bases, with 8 bases between them. The CDR3 extends over 8 amino acids. The V gene's germline CDR1 is GTSNPN and CDR2 SVGIG (reference sequence). The CDR3 DNA sequence: TGTGCCTGGTATAAGGGGTTCTTC. Protein product: CAWYKGFF.

Points on this clonotype: At one boundary the junction diverges from the germline segment, which might be a read error. V usage is TRBV15 and J usage is TRBJ2-1; D is uncertain. This CDR3 is 13 amino acids long. Germline CDR1 reads LNHNV; CDR2 reads YYDKDF (reference sequence). CDR3 amino acids: CATSGDWTNEQFF. CDR3 in DNA: TGTGCCACCAGCGGAGACTGGACCAATGAGCAGTTCTTC.

The table lists this clonotype with many counts. The chain joins TRBV29-1 to TRBJ1-2; D is ambiguous. V was trimmed by 3 bases and J by 0 bases, leaving 11 bases between them. Per germline, CDR1 SQVTM and CDR2 ANQGSEA. The CDR3 is made up of 14 amino acids. As DNA, the CDR3 is TGCAGCGTTGATGGAGGCCGAGCTAACTATGGCTACACCTTC. This sequence encodes CSVDGGRANYGYTF.

This clonotype has just a few counts. In nucleotides, the CDR3 is TGTGCCAGCAGCGCCCGACTAGCAGAGACGGACAATGAGCAGTTCTTC. Amino acids: CASSARLAETDNEQFF. The chain employs TRBV7-9 and TRBJ2-1, with 7 bases lining up with TRBD2. The CDR3 is 16 residues long. Germline-derived CDR1 and CDR2 are SEHNR and FQNEAQ (reference sequence). The J segment lost 5 bases and the V segment lost 5 bases, leaving 12 bases of the junction unmatched.

This clonotype was counted ten times or more. J is TRBJ2-7 and V is TRBV12-3 or TRBV12-4; D is tentatively TRBD1 or TRBD2 (5 bases each). Trimming cost V 3 bases and J 10 bases, with 16 bases left between them. The length of the CDR3 is 13 residues. The DNA of the CDR3 is TGTGCCAGCAGTTTGGGACCGGGACGGGCCCAGTACTTC. The encoded protein is CASSLGPGRAQYF.